This record covers a single T cell receptor (beta chain). Its antigen is currently unknown. This sample is drawn from a study of cytomegalovirus exposure and HLA in healthy donors. Study-level information: An analysis done earlier identified some 120 million unique TCR beta sequences from about 179 million T cells.

PCR used 60 Vbeta primers and 13 Jbeta primers. TCRdb's table, derived via immunoSEQ multiplex PCR, lists solely in-frame clones and lacks some. The table lists 130,000 to 150,000 clones, 80% of them singletons, with about 5% in the top ten. This CDR3 is 15 amino acids long. V lost 0 bases and J lost 4, with 10 bases in between. Germline V gene sequence: CDR1 LGHNA, CDR2 YSLEER. The study, taken as a whole, reports: Investigators reported 164 TCR beta chains as tied to cytomegalovirus. Later analysis showed most CMV-associated TCR beta chains appearing HLA-restricted. Later analysis identified about 15,000 TCR beta sequences associated with HLA alleles, using a false discovery rate threshold of 0.05.

This sequence was found in a male donor in good health and CMV-seronegative. The J gene is TRBJ2-1, the V gene TRBV4-3, with TRBD2 as a possible D gene (5 bases). Material: PBMCs. The CDR3 sequence is CASSQERGRYNEQFF. The CDR3 DNA reads TGCGCCAGCAGCCAAGAACGGGGAAGGTACAATGAGCAGTTCTTC.